The 28 T cell receptor beta chains presented below share a single source sample, sequenced in a study of CD8+CD57+ T cells in acquired aplastic anemia. CDR3 and TCR beta VDJ profiling relied on genomic DNA as the template. In TCRdb, the reads were re-called with MiXCR into one record per CDR3 protein. The sample shows a few hundred thousand distinct CDR3 sequences, 61% of them seen only once. Sequencing was carried out using sorted CD4+, CD8+, or CD8+CD57+ T cells (not recorded which) from PBMCs. Receptor source: a human donor in good health.

This clonotype was observed many times. The CDR3 is CASSQNSGNEQFF. CDR3 DNA sequence: TGTGCCAGCAGCCAAAATTCCGGGAATGAGCAGTTCTTC. The rearrangement uses TRBV3-1 and TRBJ2-1, with unresolved D. The CDR3 contains 13 residues. Per germline, CDR1 LGHDT and CDR2 YNNKEL (reference sequence). Trimming took off 2 bases at V and 7 bases at J, with 9 bases between the two ends.

This sequence joins TRBV5-1 and TRBJ2-7; the match to TRBD2 covers 10 bases. V was clipped by 3 bases and J by 2 bases; unmatched bases: 5. In germline, CDR1 is SGHRS, CDR2 YFSETQ. The CDR3 is 15 residues long. The CDR3 spells CASSWYSGGPYEQYF. CDR3 coding DNA: TGCGCCAGCAGCTGGTATAGCGGGGGGCCCTACGAGCAGTACTTC.

This clonotype has more than one count but fewer than ten. A junction end diverges from the germline sequence, so it may reflect a read error. The chain employs TRBV3-1 and TRBJ2-1, with 9 bases that match TRBD1. The CDR3 has 15 amino acids. Germline V gene sequence: CDR1 LGHDT, CDR2 YNNKEL (reference sequence). In DNA form, the CDR3 reads TGTGCCAGCAGCCAGAGGGACAGGGCCTACAATGGGCAGTTCTTC. Its translation is CASSQRDRAYNGQFF.

This clonotype was detected only once. The V call is TRBV9, the J call TRBJ2-7, with TRBD2 as a possible D gene (6 bases). Germline V gene lookup returns CDR1 SGDLS and CDR2 YYNGEE. The CDR3 contains 14 residues. Trimming pared 0 bases from V and 6 bases from J, leaving 13 bases between. CDR3 coding DNA: TGTGCCAGCAGCGTAGTAGGGCAGGGAGGCGAGCAGTACTTC. It encodes CASSVVGQGGEQYF.

Regarding this clonotype: The junction departs from germline at one end; a sequencing error may be responsible. CDR3 sequence reads: CASSPSVTYVYTF. The CDR3 region has the DNA TGTGCCAGCAGCCCCAGTGTAACCTATGTCTACACCTTC. The chain is built from TRBV9 and TRBJ1-2; D is unclear. CDR1 is SGDLS and CDR2 is YYNGEE in the germline V gene. The CDR3 totals 13 residues. Filled out from reference TRBV9 and TRBJ1-2, the complete variable domain reads DSGVTQTPKHLITATGQRVTLRCSPRSGDLSVYWYQQSLDQGLQFLIQYYNGEERAKGNILERFSAQQFPDLHSELNLSSLELGDSALYFCASSPSVTYVYTFGSGTRLTVV.

This clonotype was counted at least ten times. The genes are TRBV20-1 and TRBJ1-1; possible D gene TRBD1, 6 bases. Germline-derived CDR1 and CDR2 are DFQATT and SNEGSKA (reference sequence). Trimming cost V 0 bases and J 0 bases, with 8 bases left between them. The CDR3 covers 14 residues. The CDR3 region is CSAREGQMNTEAFF. The CDR3 DNA follows: TGCAGTGCTAGAGAAGGACAGATGAACACTGAAGCTTTCTTT.

The rearrangement links TRBV9 to TRBJ1-2; 8 bases agree with TRBD1. Germline V lookup: CDR1 SGDLS, CDR2 YYNGEE. With V trimmed by 7 bases and J by 7 bases, 0 bases remained unmatched. The CDR3 totals 10 residues. The CDR3 region has the DNA TGTGCCAGCGGGACAGGTGGCTACACCTTC. It translates to CASGTGGYTF.

The chain links TRBV7-8 to TRBJ1-5; D not certain. Trimming left V 1 base short and J 2 bases short, with 6 bases between. CDR1 and CDR2 (germline): SGHVS, FQNEAQ. This CDR3 region has 14 residues. Here the CDR3 reads CASSLDIGNQPQHF. The DNA of the CDR3 is TGTGCCAGCAGCTTAGACATAGGCAATCAGCCCCAGCATTTT.

In this sample, this clonotype turned up many times. The chain is built from TRBV9 and TRBJ2-5; D is undetermined. The germline CDR1 and CDR2 sequences are SGDLS and YYNGEE. With 0 bases removed from V and 5 bases from J, the gap between germline ends came to 14 bases. CDR3 length: 15 amino acids. The CDR3 loop reads CASSVGTEPGETQYF. CDR3 bases: TGTGCCAGCAGCGTAGGAACAGAACCCGGGGAGACCCAGTACTTC.

This clonotype was detected a few times. This chain uses TRBV7-9 with TRBJ1-4; D unclear. The germline V gene encodes CDR1 SEHNR and CDR2 FQNEAQ (reference sequence). This CDR3 spans 15 amino acids. Trimming pared 1 base from V and 5 bases from J, leaving 11 bases between. The CDR3 nucleotides read TGTGCCAGCAGCTTAGGTCTGTCAGAAAATGAAAAACTGTTTTTT. Amino acid sequence: CASSLGLSENEKLFF.

This chain connects TRBV25-1 to TRBJ2-5; no clear D gene. The CDR3 spans 13 residues. Deletions cut 2 bases from V and 5 bases from J, with 9 bases between. Germline V lookup: CDR1 MGHDK, CDR2 SYGVNS. The CDR3 DNA follows: TGTGCCAGCAGTGAACCAGTCGTTGAGACCCAGTACTTC. Translating it yields CASSEPVVETQYF.

This clonotype was observed at least ten times. The chain carries TRBV29-1 and TRBJ1-2; 8 bases agree with TRBD1. The CDR3 has 13 amino acids. The germline V gene has CDR1 SQVTM and CDR2 ANQGSEA. V lost 3 bases, J lost 6 bases, and 6 bases stayed unmatched. The CDR3 sequence: CSVDLGQGHGYTF. CDR3 DNA: TGCAGCGTTGACCTAGGACAGGGCCATGGCTACACCTTC.

V usage is TRBV7-9 and J usage is TRBJ2-7; TRBD1 might be the D (7 bases). Trimming took 4 bases from V and 2 from J, leaving 21 bases between them. CDR1 SEHNR and CDR2 FQNEAQ come from the germline V gene (reference sequence). The CDR3 loop spans 17 amino acids. CDR3 DNA sequence: TGTGCCAGCAGCTCGCCAGGGGCAGGGGGGACAGCCTACGAGCAGTACTTC. Translating gives CASSSPGAGGTAYEQYF.

V gene TRBV7-9 combines with J gene TRBJ2-5; D is perhaps TRBD1 (6 bases). The ends were cut back, 5 bases at V and 1 base at J, with 26 bases in the middle. This CDR3 region has 19 residues. Per germline, CDR1 SEHNR and CDR2 FQNEAQ (reference sequence). The CDR3 DNA follows: TGTGCCAGCAGCCGTCAGCCTGGGGGCTTCGGGACCTCCCAAGAGACCCAGTACTTC. Translation gives CASSRQPGGFGTSQETQYF.

This clonotype was detected a few times. V gene TRBV10-3 combines with J gene TRBJ1-1; D might be TRBD1 (6 bases). Germline V gives CDR1 ENHRY, CDR2 SYGVKD. CDR3 size: 14 residues. V dropped 4 bases and J dropped 4 bases, with 13 bases sitting between them. The CDR3 region is CAISASTGTTEAFF. The CDR3 DNA follows: TGTGCCATCAGTGCAAGTACAGGGACCACTGAAGCTTTCTTT.

Points on this clonotype: It is likely a read error, because the conserved phenylalanine at the end of the CDR3 is missing. This chain uses TRBV20-1 with TRBJ2-7; D is unclear. Germline CDR1 and CDR2: DFQATT and SNEGSKA (reference sequence). This CDR3 region has 13 residues. CDR3 sequence reads: CSAAVVSSYVQYL. In nucleotides, the CDR3 is TGCAGTGCCGCAGTTGTTAGCTCCTACGTGCAGTACCTC.

The chain employs TRBV7-9 and TRBJ2-7; 8 bases line up with TRBD1. From germline, CDR1 is SEHNR and CDR2 FQNEAQ (reference sequence). This CDR3 is built from 15 residues. Trimming at V came to 5 bases and at J to 3 bases, leaving 9 bases not matched to a gene. The CDR3 here is CASSPRTGLGYEQYF. The CDR3 region has the DNA TGTGCCAGCAGCCCCCGGACAGGGTTAGGCTACGAGCAGTACTTC.

The chain has TRBV20-1 and TRBJ1-2, with D possibly being TRBD1 (6 bases). Trimming took off 3 bases at V and 4 bases at J, with 15 bases between the two ends. The CDR3 totals 14 residues. Germline CDR1 is DFQATT and CDR2 is SNEGSKA (reference sequence). CDR3 sequence: CSASPRGAGYGYTF. For the CDR3, the DNA is TGCAGTGCTAGCCCGCGGGGGGCTGGCTATGGCTACACCTTC.

The chain employs TRBV24-1 and TRBJ2-2, with D perhaps TRBD1 (5 bases). Trimming took off 4 bases at V and 5 bases at J, with 13 bases between the two ends. CDR3 length: 15 residues. Germline V gene lookup returns CDR1 KGHDR and CDR2 SFDVKD. The CDR3 sequence is CATSDESTATGELFF. CDR3 bases: TGTGCCACCAGTGACGAATCGACAGCGACCGGGGAGCTGTTTTTT.

This clonotype was found many times. The rearrangement uses TRBV6-6 and TRBJ2-2, with 10 bases fitting TRBD1. CDR1 and CDR2 from the germline V gene are MNHNY and SVGAGI (reference sequence). The length of the CDR3 is 15 residues. The V segment lost 3 bases and the J segment 9 bases; nucleotides outside the gene matches: 7. The CDR3 loop reads CASSYGTGDSRELFF. CDR3 nucleotide sequence: TGTGCCAGCAGTTATGGGACAGGGGATTCCCGGGAGCTGTTTTTT.

This chain joins TRBV2 and TRBJ2-7; D not certain. This CDR3 has 14 amino acids. The V gene lost 1 base and the J gene lost 2 bases, with 9 bases spanning the gap. Germline-derived CDR1 and CDR2 are SNHLY and FYNNEI. CDR3 loop: CASSEDPQAYEQYF. CDR3 sequence (DNA): TGTGCCAGCAGTGAAGATCCTCAGGCCTACGAGCAGTACTTC.

The sample holds a few counts of this clonotype. V is TRBV29-1 and J is TRBJ1-6, with D unclear. Trimming shortened V by 6 bases and J by 7 bases, and 19 bases separated the two germline ends. CDR3 length equals 15 residues. CDR1 SQVTM and CDR2 ANQGSEA come from the germline V gene. The CDR3 loop is CSVTLSVDVNSPLHF. The CDR3 bases are TGCAGCGTGACCCTTTCGGTAGACGTCAATTCACCCCTCCACTTT.

This rearrangement joins TRBV6-2 or TRBV6-3 to TRBJ2-7; 10 bases match TRBD2. Germline assignment: CDR1 MNHEY and CDR2 SVGEGT. V trimming: 6 bases; J trimming: 6 bases; junction bases outside the gene matches: 8. CDR3 size: 14 residues. In nucleotides, the CDR3 is TGTGCCAGCAGAGAGCCCCGGACTAGCGGCGAGCAGTACTTC. It encodes CASREPRTSGEQYF.

Notes on this clonotype: The missing conserved phenylalanine or tryptophan at the end of this CDR3 makes a read error likely. The chain couples TRBV20-1 to TRBJ1-2; perhaps TRBD1 as D (5 bases). Germline V gene data show CDR1 as DFQATT and CDR2 as SNEGSKA (reference sequence). This CDR3 region has 16 residues. Trimming removed 3 bases from V and 4 bases from J, with 21 bases in between. The CDR3 here is CSASGRGGPLIYGYTL. CDR3 in DNA: TGCAGTGCTAGTGGCCGTGGGGGACCGCTGATCTATGGCTACACCCTC.

The rearrangement links TRBV10-3 to TRBJ2-3, with 11 bases lining up with TRBD2. The germline V gene has CDR1 ENHRY and CDR2 SYGVKD. The CDR3 has 19 amino acids. Unmatched junction bases numbered 11, after V lost 2 bases and J lost 1 base. The CDR3 DNA reads as TGTGCCATCAGTGAGATTGGGCCTAGCGGGGGGCAGGGCACAGATACGCAGTATTTT. This translates into CAISEIGPSGGQGTDTQYF.

This chain connects TRBV5-1 to TRBJ1-5; tentative D call: TRBD1 (5 bases). V was pared by 5 bases and J by 4 bases, with 10 bases between. The length of the CDR3 is 13 residues. CDR1 and CDR2 (germline): SGHRS, YFSETQ. For the CDR3, the DNA is TGCGCCAGCAGAGGCGAGGGGAATCAGCCCCAGCATTTT. Its translation is CASRGEGNQPQHF.

The chain recombines TRBV29-1 with TRBJ1-1; D is uncertain. CDR1 and CDR2 from the germline V gene are SQVTM and ANQGSEA. Trimming shortened V by 6 bases and J by 5 bases, and 7 bases separated the two germline ends. The CDR3 loop spans 10 amino acids. This chain's CDR3 is CSVDGTEAFF. The DNA for the CDR3 is TGCAGCGTCGACGGGACTGAAGCTTTCTTT.

The chain uses TRBV29-1 and TRBJ1-4; perhaps TRBD1 as D (5 bases). The CDR3 consists of 14 residues. Germline V CDR1 and CDR2: SQVTM, ANQGSEA. Deletions cut 8 bases from V and 3 bases from J, with 16 bases between. CDR3 nucleotide sequence: TGCAGCTTATCGGTTGGAGGGGCTAATGAAAAACTGTTTTTT. As protein: CSLSVGGANEKLFF.